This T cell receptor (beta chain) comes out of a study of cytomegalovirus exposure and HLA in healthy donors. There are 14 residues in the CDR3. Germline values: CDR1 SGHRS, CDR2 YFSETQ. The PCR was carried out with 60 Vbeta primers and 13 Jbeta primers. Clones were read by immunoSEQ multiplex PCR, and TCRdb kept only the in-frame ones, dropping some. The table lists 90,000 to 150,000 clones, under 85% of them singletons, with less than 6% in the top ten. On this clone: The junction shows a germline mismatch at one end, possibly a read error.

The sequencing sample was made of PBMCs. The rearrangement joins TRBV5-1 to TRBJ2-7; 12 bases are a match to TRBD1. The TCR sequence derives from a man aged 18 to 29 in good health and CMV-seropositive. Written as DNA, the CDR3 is TGCGCCAGCAGCCCCGGGACAGGGGGCGGCTGGGGTCTGTTC. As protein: CASSPGTGGGWGLF.